These 17 T cell receptor beta chains were all obtained from the same sample, sequenced in a study of tumor-infiltrating lymphocytes in oesophageal squamous cell carcinoma. TCRdb passed the PCR reads through MiXCR, listing each CDR3 protein once. Here the sample spans more than 15,000 distinct CDR3 sequences, around 45% being singletons. Specimen: normal esophageal tissue next to the tumor. Every receptor here comes from a female donor with esophageal squamous cell carcinoma.

The chain is built from TRBV6-6 and TRBJ1-5, with unresolved D. The germline V gene has CDR1 MNHNY and CDR2 SVGAGI (reference sequence). Deletions cut 4 bases from V and 3 bases from J, with 7 bases between. The CDR3 loop spans 13 amino acids. The CDR3 sequence is CASSFDTNQPQHF. The CDR3 DNA reads as TGTGCCAGCAGTTTCGACACCAATCAGCCCCAGCATTTT.

The genes are TRBV7-3 and TRBJ2-7; D remains ambiguous. CDR3 length: 17 residues. The V gene's germline CDR1 is SGHTA and CDR2 FQGTGA. V gave up 1 base and J gave up 0 bases, with 16 bases separating them. This chain's CDR3 is CASSLKARNVSSYEQYF. The CDR3, as DNA: TGTGCCAGCAGCTTAAAGGCCAGGAATGTGAGCTCCTACGAGCAGTACTTC.

The chain uses TRBV6-6 and TRBJ2-7; a possible D gene is TRBD1 (6 bases). The CDR3 consists of 14 residues. Germline CDR1 is MNHNY and CDR2 is SVGAGI (reference sequence). Trimming removed 3 bases from V and 5 bases from J, with 14 bases in between. The CDR3 DNA reads as TGTGCCAGCAGTTATTATCACCGGACAGACGAGCAGTACTTC. Protein: CASSYYHRTDEQYF.

In its sample, this clonotype was seen many times. This clone may be a read error of a much larger clone one base away. This chain joins TRBV6-6 and TRBJ2-1; D perhaps matches TRBD1 (6 bases). The better agreement between TRBJ2-7 and the DNA end casts doubt on the J call. The CDR3 covers 16 residues. Germline-derived CDR1 and CDR2 are MNHNY and SVGAGI (reference sequence). The CDR3, as DNA: TGTGCCAGCAGTTACTCCCCAGGGGTCTCCTACAATGAGCAGTACTTC. Encoded protein: CASSYSPGVSYNEQYF.

V gene TRBV10-1 combines with J gene TRBJ1-3; D gene unclear. The CDR3 length is 14 residues. Trimming cost V 8 bases and J 0 bases, with 11 bases left between them. The V gene's germline CDR1 is WNHNN and CDR2 SYGVQD (reference sequence). CDR3 DNA sequence: TGCGCCAGCGGTTCCGGGCACTCTGGAAACACCATATATTTT. Translating it yields CASGSGHSGNTIYF.

This clonotype is labeled medium-sized (0.01 to 0.1%). V gene TRBV7-8 combines with J gene TRBJ1-5, with 12 bases that match TRBD1. With V trimmed by 5 bases and J by 6 bases, 5 bases remained unmatched. The CDR3 totals 15 residues. Germline V gives CDR1 SGHVS, CDR2 FQNEAQ. The CDR3 here is CASSGGTGGLQPQHF. The CDR3 nucleotides read TGTGCCAGCAGCGGAGGGACAGGGGGCCTTCAGCCCCAGCATTTT.

In the case of this clonotype: This may stem from a read error, because a much larger clone lies one nucleotide away. The CDR3 spells CASSPTGSGELYF. In DNA, the CDR3 is TGTGCCAGCTCTCCGACAGGGTCCGGGGAGCTGTATTTT. The rearrangement uses TRBV25-1 and TRBJ2-2; TRBD1 matches at 7 bases. This CDR3 region has 13 residues. Germline CDR1 and CDR2: MGHDK and SYGVNS.

There are a few counts of this clonotype. The chain has TRBV7-2 and TRBJ2-5, with D possibly TRBD2 on 5 matching bases. V lost 3 bases, J lost 2 bases, and 25 bases lay in between. In germline, CDR1 is SGHTA, CDR2 FQGNSA. The CDR3 is 19 amino acids. CDR3 amino acids: CASSFPPRGRGNRQETQYF. The CDR3 DNA follows: TGTGCCAGCAGCTTCCCCCCGCGTGGTAGAGGGAACCGTCAAGAGACCCAGTACTTC.

CDR3 residues: CASSLTRGSNYGYTF. In nucleotides, the CDR3 is TGTGCCAGCAGCTTAACGCGAGGATCTAACTATGGCTACACCTTC. V and J are TRBV7-3 and TRBJ1-2; D unclear. The CDR3 consists of 15 residues. V dropped 0 bases and J dropped 0 bases, with 8 bases sitting between them. Looked up from germline, CDR1 is SGHTA and CDR2 is FQGTGA.

The chain is built from TRBV7-3 and TRBJ1-2; no definite D call. V gave up 5 bases and J gave up 4 bases, with 14 bases separating them. Germline V gives CDR1 SGHTA, CDR2 FQGTGA. There are 14 residues in the CDR3. The CDR3 is CASSLGPNLYGYTF. For the CDR3, the DNA is TGTGCCAGCAGCCTTGGGCCTAACCTCTATGGCTACACCTTC.

The rearrangement joins TRBV7-3 to TRBJ1-5; D is uncertain. This CDR3 is 13 amino acids long. V lost 2 bases and J 8 bases, leaving 10 bases between the germline ends. Germline V gene data show CDR1 as SGHTA and CDR2 as FQGTGA. The CDR3 nucleotides read TGTGCCAGCAGCTTAGAAAGTGGGAAGCCCCAGCATTTT. Its translation is CASSLESGKPQHF.

This clonotype was detected a few times. The chain employs TRBV5-4 and TRBJ2-1, with 9 bases fitting TRBD1. Gene TRBJ2-7 matches the end of the DNA better, so the J call may be wrong. CDR3 length: 15 residues. Germline-derived CDR1 and CDR2 are SGHNT and YYREEE (reference sequence). This CDR3 is CASSPTGGAGYEQYF. The CDR3 DNA reads TGTGCCAGCTCCCCCACAGGGGGCGCAGGCTACGAGCAGTACTTC.

The chain uses TRBV3-1 and TRBJ1-1, with a tentative D call TRBD1 (5 bases). The germline V gene has CDR1 LGHDT and CDR2 YNNKEL (reference sequence). CDR3 size: 14 residues. With 1 base removed from V and 10 bases from J, the gap between germline ends came to 16 bases. This chain's CDR3 is CASSQALKGRGAFF. The CDR3 nucleotides are TGTGCCAGCAGCCAAGCACTTAAGGGGCGGGGAGCTTTCTTT.

This chain joins TRBV11-2 and TRBJ2-6; D is unresolved. Trimming removed 2 bases from V and 3 bases from J, with 8 bases in between. The CDR3 contains 15 residues. Germline lookup yields CDR1 SGHAT and CDR2 FQNNGV. CDR3 amino acids: CASSLRSGGANVLTF. CDR3 nucleotide sequence: TGTGCCAGCAGCTTACGGAGTGGTGGGGCCAACGTCCTGACTTTC.

In its sample, this clonotype was seen many times. The genes are TRBV6-1 and TRBJ1-1, with TRBD1 matching over 11 bases. The CDR3 has 14 residues. V trimming: 5 bases; J trimming: 6 bases; junction bases outside the gene matches: 5. Germline V gene data show CDR1 as MNHNS and CDR2 as SASEGT. As DNA, the CDR3 is TGTGCCAGCAGTCCACGGACAGGGGGCTCTGAAGCTTTCTTT. As protein: CASSPRTGGSEAFF.

V is TRBV7-6 and J is TRBJ2-5; 7 nucleotides agree with TRBD2. The J call may be faulty, since TRBJ2-1 better matches the DNA end. The CDR3 has 14 amino acids. Germline-derived CDR1 and CDR2 are SGHVS and FNYEAQ. This chain's CDR3 is CASRYTGTKNEQFF. CDR3 sequence (DNA): TGTGCCAGCAGATACACCGGGACTAAAAATGAGCAGTTCTTC.

By frequency in the sample, this clonotype is medium-sized. V usage is TRBV5-1 and J usage is TRBJ2-2; D gene uncertain. V dropped 0 bases and J dropped 0 bases, with 3 bases sitting between them. The CDR3 extends over 14 amino acids. Germline loops: CDR1 SGHRS, CDR2 YFSETQ. The CDR3 is CASSLGANTGELFF. The CDR3 DNA is TGCGCCAGCAGCTTGGGCGCGAACACCGGGGAGCTGTTTTTT.